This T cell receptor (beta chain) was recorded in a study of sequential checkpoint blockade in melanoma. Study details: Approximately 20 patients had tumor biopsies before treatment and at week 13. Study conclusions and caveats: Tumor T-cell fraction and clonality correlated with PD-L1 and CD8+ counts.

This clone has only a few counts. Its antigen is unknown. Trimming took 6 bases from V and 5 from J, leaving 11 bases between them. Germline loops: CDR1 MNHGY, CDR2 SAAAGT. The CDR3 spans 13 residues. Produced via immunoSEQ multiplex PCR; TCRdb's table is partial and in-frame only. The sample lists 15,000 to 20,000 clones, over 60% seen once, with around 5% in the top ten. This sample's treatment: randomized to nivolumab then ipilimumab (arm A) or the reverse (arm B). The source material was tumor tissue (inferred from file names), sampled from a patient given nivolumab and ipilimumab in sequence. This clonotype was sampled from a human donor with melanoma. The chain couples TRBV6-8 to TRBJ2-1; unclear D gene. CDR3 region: CASSSSLNNEQFF. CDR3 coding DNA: TGTGCCAGCAGCTCCTCACTTAACAATGAGCAGTTCTTC.